This record looks at one T cell receptor (beta chain) sequence and its context. This entry belongs to a study of blood T cell repertoires in COVID-19. Authors' methods: Amplification from reference gene primers served as the basis for estimated nucleated cell counts. Sequencing used immunoSEQ multiplex PCR; TCRdb keeps in-frame clones, though not all of them. That table furnishes V, J and clone size, whereas the DNA furnished D and trimming. The sample has 230,000 or so clones, 80% to 85% seen once. There are 13 residues in the CDR3. V dropped 7 bases and J dropped 1 base, with 10 bases sitting between them. Germline assignment: CDR1 LNHDA and CDR2 SQIVND (reference sequence).

The clonotype was recovered from a man aged 50 or older with active or convalescent COVID-19. Sequenced input: peripheral blood. The chain is built from TRBV19 and TRBJ1-1; tentative D call: TRBD1 (6 bases). This CDR3 reads CASTLTGNTEAFF. CDR3 coding DNA: TGTGCCAGTACCTTGACAGGGAACACTGAAGCTTTCTTT.